The 13 T cell receptor beta chains below were found in one sample sequenced in a study of T-cell memory formation after mild COVID-19. Using its own MiXCR run on the 5' RACE reads, TCRdb lists one record per CDR3 protein. The sample carries 350,000 or so distinct CDR3 sequences, 20% to 25% recorded once. The sample taken for sequencing was PBMCs or a T cell subset sorted from them (not recorded which). Receptor source: a young man who had mild COVID-19 (a few samples of this study predate the infection). Cell type and time point are not known.

V gene TRBV5-1 combines with J gene TRBJ2-3; D possibly corresponds to TRBD2 (6 bases). Trimming cost V 3 bases and J 6 bases, with 20 bases left between them. This CDR3 has 16 amino acids. Germline values: CDR1 SGHRS, CDR2 YFSETQ. CDR3 sequence (DNA): TGCGCCAGCAGCTCCTCCTCTAGCGCCCAGGTGGATACGCAGTATTTT. Its protein product is CASSSSSSAQVDTQYF.

This chain connects TRBV20-1 to TRBJ2-5; TRBD2 matches at 8 bases. The CDR3 contains 16 residues. The germline V gene encodes CDR1 DFQATT and CDR2 SNEGSKA (reference sequence). V shed 2 bases and J 4 bases; nucleotides not matched to a gene: 12. DNA for the CDR3: TGCAGTGCTAGATGGGGTCCAGCGGGGGCGGGAGAGACCCAGTACTTC. Protein: CSARWGPAGAGETQYF.

This clonotype was picked up many times. The rearrangement uses TRBV12-3 or TRBV12-4 and TRBJ1-1; D call uncertain. The CDR3 length is 11 residues. The V gene lost 7 bases and the J gene lost 1 base, with 4 bases spanning the gap. The CDR3 region is CASTENTEAFF. The CDR3 bases are TGTGCCAGCACAGAGAACACTGAAGCTTTCTTT.

V usage is TRBV28 and J usage is TRBJ1-6; 11 bases are shared with TRBD1. CDR1 and CDR2 (germline): MDHEN, SYDVKM. The CDR3 sequence is 17 residues long. After removal of 4 bases from V and 9 bases from J, the junction contained 11 bases not matched to a gene. CDR3 bases: TGTGCCAGCAGTTACCCCCAAGGGACAGGGGGTTCTTCACCCCTCCACTTT. Encoded protein: CASSYPQGTGGSSPLHF.

A few counts support this clonotype. The V and J genes are TRBV12-3 or TRBV12-4 and TRBJ2-3; D may be TRBD1 (8 bases). This CDR3 is 16 amino acids long. The V gene lost 6 bases and the J gene lost 3 bases, with 19 bases spanning the gap. In DNA, the CDR3 is TGTGCCAGCAGACACGGGAGGACAGGGTGGACAGATACGCAGTATTTT. Translation: CASRHGRTGWTDTQYF.

There are a few counts of this clonotype. The V gene is TRBV4-3, the J gene TRBJ2-3; D possibly corresponds to TRBD2 (5 bases). The CDR3 runs to 15 residues. The V end was cut by 4 bases, the J end by 3 bases, with 14 bases between. CDR1 LGHNA and CDR2 YSLEER come from the germline V gene. CDR3 residues: CASSRGPVSTDTQYF. CDR3 in DNA: TGCGCCAGCAGCCGAGGGCCGGTCTCGACAGATACGCAGTATTTT.

This clonotype has only a few counts. The gene calls are TRBV24-1 and TRBJ2-7, with 7 bases aligning to TRBD2. The CDR3 has 15 residues. J gave up 0 bases and V 9 bases, and 10 bases lay outside the gene matches. In germline, CDR1 is KGHDR, CDR2 SFDVKD. The CDR3 region is CATSLGRASSYEQYV. CDR3 in DNA: TGTGCCACCTCACTGGGGAGGGCAAGCTCCTACGAGCAGTACGTC.

This clonotype was counted a few times. This rearrangement joins TRBV4-3 to TRBJ1-1; 7 positions match TRBD1. Germline assignment: CDR1 LGHNA and CDR2 YSLEER. The CDR3 is 13 amino acids. V lost 6 bases to trimming and J lost 5 bases; unmatched junction nucleotides: 6. CDR3 sequence reads: CASSMTGRTEAFF. The CDR3 coding sequence is TGCGCCAGCAGTATGACAGGGCGGACTGAAGCTTTCTTT.

The chain employs TRBV7-2 and TRBJ2-5, with 7 bases lining up with TRBD2. The CDR3 consists of 15 residues. Germline values: CDR1 SGHTA, CDR2 FQGNSA. V shed 0 bases and J 7 bases; nucleotides not matched to a gene: 8. CDR3 sequence (DNA): TGTGCCAGCAGCTTAGCGTGGACGGGGGAGGGGACCCAGTACTTC. It yields the protein CASSLAWTGEGTQYF.

This clonotype was detected only a few times. The chain links TRBV7-8 to TRBJ2-7; 9 nucleotides line up with TRBD1. The CDR3 spans 15 residues. Germline trimming cut 3 bases from V and 5 bases from J; bases unmatched to any gene: 8. Germline CDR1 SGHVS, CDR2 FQNEAQ. CDR3 nucleotides: TGTGCCAGCAGCTTCCCCGGGACAGGGAGAAACGAGCAGTACTTC. It specifies CASSFPGTGRNEQYF.

This clonotype was counted a few times. The chain is built from TRBV5-1 and TRBJ2-3; D might be TRBD1 (6 bases). V shed 4 bases and J shed 5 bases, with 17 bases lying between them. The CDR3 has 15 amino acids. CDR1 is SGHRS, CDR2 YFSETQ, per germline. The CDR3 coding sequence is TGCGCCAGCAGCCGACACCAGGGGAGTCAAGATACGCAGTATTTT. Its translation: CASSRHQGSQDTQYF. The variable domain in full, with the rest retrieved from reference TRBV5-1 and TRBJ2-3, is KAGVTQTPRYLIKTRGQQVTLSCSPISGHRSVSWYQQTPGQGLQFLFEYFSETQRNKGNFPGRFSGRQFSNSRSEMNVSTLELGDSALYLCASSRHQGSQDTQYFGPGTRLTVL.

On this clonotype itself: Just one base apart from a much larger clone, this may be a read error. The V gene is TRBV25-1, the J gene TRBJ2-1; the D gene is possibly TRBD2 (6 bases). The V end was cut by 1 base, the J end by 5 bases, with 12 bases between. Germline V gives CDR1 MGHDK, CDR2 SYGVNS. This CDR3 contains 15 residues. Here the CDR3 reads CASSEFRGRHNEQFF. The CDR3 coding sequence is TGTGCCAGCAGTGAATTCCGGGGGAGACACAATGAGCAGTTCTTC.

This clonotype was seen a few times. CDR3: CASTRHRGNQETQYF. The CDR3 bases are TGTGCCAGCACCCGGCATCGCGGGAATCAAGAGACCCAGTACTTC. The V gene is TRBV21-1, the J gene TRBJ2-5; TRBD2 reflects the table's D call only, with no check against the DNA. TRBV21-1 constitutes a pseudogene. This CDR3 spans 15 amino acids.